The 27 T cell receptor beta chains reported below all come from one sample, sequenced in a study of T cells in tumors after PD-1 blockade. The protocol was immunoSEQ multiplex PCR, while the TCRdb copy is restricted to in-frame clones and leaves out a portion. The sample comprises approximately 48,000 clones, about 85% of which are singletons, and 4% to 4.5% rests with the top ten. Sequencing was performed on PBMCs, taken before anti-PD-1 treatment. These receptors were obtained from a human donor with basal cell carcinoma.

The rearrangement joins TRBV19 to TRBJ2-7; 8 nucleotides line up with TRBD1. The CDR3 runs 15 residues. Germline V lookup: CDR1 LNHDA, CDR2 SQIVND (reference sequence). The V gene end was trimmed by 8 bases and the J gene end by 1 base; junction bases not matched to a gene: 10. In nucleotides, the CDR3 is TGTGCCAGTTCGAAACGACAGGGGTTATCCTACGAGCAGTACTTC. Translating gives CASSKRQGLSYEQYF.

This sequence joins TRBV13 and TRBJ2-7; 7 bases agree with TRBD1. With 5 bases clipped from V and 2 bases from J, the junction kept 3 bases outside the gene matches. The CDR3 spans 13 residues. CDR1 PRHDT and CDR2 FYEKMQ come from the germline V gene (reference sequence). The CDR3 spells CASSAGTAYEQYF. DNA for the CDR3: TGTGCCAGCAGCGCCGGGACAGCCTACGAGCAGTACTTC.

The chain recombines TRBV28 with TRBJ1-1; D remains ambiguous. Trimming stripped 1 base from V and 1 base from J, with 7 bases between. This CDR3 contains 14 residues. Germline-derived CDR1 and CDR2 are MDHEN and SYDVKM. For the CDR3, the DNA is TGTGCCAGCAGTTTATTTACGGAGAACACTGAAGCTTTCTTT. As protein: CASSLFTENTEAFF.

The chain has TRBV7-2 and TRBJ2-2; the match to TRBD2 covers 9 bases. Trimming took 5 bases from V and 1 from J; bases not matched to a gene: 8. CDR1 is SGHTA and CDR2 is FQGNSA in the germline V gene. The CDR3 has 17 residues. CDR3 sequence (DNA): TGTGCCAGCAGCCAAGCCCCTAGCGGGGTGAACACCGGGGAGCTGTTTTTT. It codes for CASSQAPSGVNTGELFF.

This clone was picked up one time. The rearrangement joins TRBV19 to TRBJ1-6; perhaps TRBD1 as D (6 bases). The CDR3 contains 13 residues. The germline V and J ends were trimmed by 6 bases and 10 bases, with 13 bases remaining between them. Germline CDR1 is LNHDA and CDR2 is SQIVND (reference sequence). The CDR3 DNA is TGTGCCAGTAGAAAACAGGGCGACTCACCCCTCCACTTT. Translation gives CASRKQGDSPLHF.

The chain employs TRBV5-1 and TRBJ2-7; 12 nucleotides line up with TRBD1. Germline V CDR1 and CDR2: SGHRS, YFSETQ. This CDR3 spans 15 amino acids. J was trimmed by 5 bases and V by 7 bases; bases with no gene match: 10. CDR3 sequence: CASCVSGQGAHEQYF. The CDR3 DNA reads TGCGCCAGCTGTGTCTCGGGACAGGGGGCCCACGAGCAGTACTTC.

DNA of the CDR3: TGTGCCAGCCTTAAGTTGGAGGCCCCCAACTATGGCTACACCTTC. It encodes CASLKLEAPNYGYTF. The chain combines TRBV19 with TRBJ1-2; D gene unclear. The CDR3 totals 15 residues. V lost 9 bases, J lost 2 bases, and 19 bases lay in between. Germline values: CDR1 LNHDA, CDR2 SQIVND (reference sequence).

This clone was picked up a small number of times. The chain joins TRBV6-5 to TRBJ1-2, with 9 positions matching TRBD1. Germline V CDR1 and CDR2: MNHEY, SVGAGI. V was pared by 5 bases and J by 6 bases, with 13 bases of the junction left unmatched. The CDR3 sequence is 16 residues long. In nucleotides, the CDR3 is TGTGCCAGCAGTAACTTACCGGGACAGGGAAAGAATGGCTACACCTTC. It codes for CASSNLPGQGKNGYTF.

This chain joins TRBV7-2 and TRBJ1-5; D might be TRBD1 (5 bases). The CDR3 has 16 amino acids. V lost 2 bases and J 3 bases, leaving 14 bases between the germline ends. Germline CDR1 SGHTA, CDR2 FQGNSA. This CDR3 reads CASSLQGGTVNQPQHF. The CDR3 DNA follows: TGTGCCAGCAGCTTACAGGGAGGTACGGTCAATCAGCCCCAGCATTTT. Together with reference TRBV7-2 and TRBJ1-5, the CDR3 gives the full variable domain: GAGVSQSPSNKVTEKGKDVELRCDPISGHTALYWYRQSLGQGLEFLIYFQGNSAPDKSGLPSDRFSAERTGGSVSTLTIQRTQQEDSAVYLCASSLQGGTVNQPQHFGDGTRLSIL.

In this sample, this clone turned up a few times. V is TRBV5-4 and J is TRBJ1-1; TRBD1 might be the D (5 bases). Trimming removed 4 bases at V and 3 bases at J, with 10 bases between. The CDR3 extends over 13 amino acids. CDR1 is SGHNT, CDR2 YYREEE, per germline (reference sequence). The CDR3 sequence: CASSPGMDTEAFF. The CDR3 DNA sequence: TGTGCCAGCAGCCCAGGGATGGACACTGAAGCTTTCTTT.

The rearrangement uses TRBV3-1 (or the pseudogene TRBV3-2) and TRBJ2-7; D uncertain. CDR1 and CDR2 from the germline V gene are LGHDT and YNNKEL (reference sequence). The CDR3 consists of 16 residues. Trimming took 1 base from V and 3 from J, leaving 16 bases between them. DNA of the CDR3: TGTGCCAGCAGCCAAGCCCCCCGTTCTATACTCTACGAGCAGTACTTC. It encodes CASSQAPRSILYEQYF.

This clone has just one count. The rearrangement joins TRBV28 to TRBJ1-6; the match to TRBD1 covers 9 bases. The V segment lost 8 bases and the J segment 0 bases; nucleotides outside the gene matches: 2. CDR1 MDHEN and CDR2 SYDVKM come from the germline V gene. The CDR3 covers 15 residues. CDR3 protein: CASGTGSSYNSPLHF. DNA of the CDR3: TGTGCCAGCGGGACAGGGAGCTCCTATAATTCACCCCTCCACTTT.

Written as DNA, the CDR3 is TGTGCCAGTAGGGCCCGAGACAGGTACAATGAGCAGTTCTTC. As protein: CASRARDRYNEQFF. V gene TRBV19 combines with J gene TRBJ2-1; possibly TRBD1 for D (6 bases). The germline CDR1 and CDR2 sequences are LNHDA and SQIVND (reference sequence). The V gene lost 6 bases and the J gene lost 4 bases, with 13 bases spanning the gap. This CDR3 spans 14 amino acids.

This clone was counted a few times. The V and J genes are TRBV11-1 and TRBJ2-7; 9 bases align to TRBD1. CDR3 length: 16 amino acids. In germline, CDR1 is SGHAT, CDR2 FQDESV (reference sequence). Trimming removed 5 bases from V and 5 bases from J; junction bases left unmatched: 13. CDR3 nucleotide sequence: TGTGCCAGCAGCGCTCGCAGGGACAGGGTCGTTCACGAGCAGTACTTC. It translates to CASSARRDRVVHEQYF.

The chain recombines TRBV6-5 with TRBJ1-1; TRBD1 matches at 11 bases. This CDR3 is 14 amino acids long. Germline V lookup: CDR1 MNHEY, CDR2 SVGAGI. V was clipped by 5 bases and J by 4 bases; unmatched bases: 3. The CDR3 protein is CASSPGTGGTEAFF. The DNA of the CDR3 is TGTGCCAGCAGTCCAGGGACAGGGGGCACTGAAGCTTTCTTT.

The chain joins TRBV7-9 to TRBJ2-1; 10 bases agree with TRBD2. J lost 5 bases, V lost 7 bases, and 5 bases had no gene match. Germline V gene lookup returns CDR1 SEHNR and CDR2 FQNEAQ (reference sequence). The CDR3 extends over 14 amino acids. CDR3 amino acids: CASNTLAGDNEQFF. In DNA, the CDR3 is TGTGCCAGCAACACGCTAGCGGGGGACAATGAGCAGTTCTTC.

The count of this clone is one. V and J are TRBV7-2 and TRBJ2-3; D might be TRBD2 (7 bases). The CDR3 is made up of 16 amino acids. V shed 5 bases and J shed 6 bases, with 21 bases lying between them. CDR1 is SGHTA and CDR2 is FQGNSA in the germline V gene. The CDR3 protein is CASSPQGGGGLDTQYF. The CDR3 DNA reads as TGTGCCAGCAGCCCCCAGGGAGGGGGGGGCCTGGATACGCAGTATTTT.

The rearrangement joins TRBV6-5 to TRBJ1-3; D is unresolved. This CDR3 is built from 13 residues. Germline lookup yields CDR1 MNHEY and CDR2 SVGAGI. The germline V and J ends were trimmed by 6 bases and 3 bases, with 9 bases remaining between them. The chain's CDR3 is CASRPTDGNTIYF. In DNA, the CDR3 is TGTGCCAGCAGGCCCACGGATGGAAACACCATATATTTT.

The chain has TRBV5-6 and TRBJ2-1; 9 positions agree with TRBD1. V was pared by 3 bases and J by 6 bases, with 10 bases of the junction left unmatched. This CDR3 comprises 16 residues. Per germline, CDR1 SGHDT and CDR2 YYEEEE. The CDR3 nucleotides are TGTGCCAGCAGCTCCCGAACCGGGACAGGGATCAATGAGCAGTTCTTC. Protein: CASSSRTGTGINEQFF.

The chain has TRBV7-9 and TRBJ2-6; a possible D gene is TRBD1 (6 bases). The CDR3 sequence is 16 residues long. Germline V gene lookup returns CDR1 SEHNR and CDR2 FQNEAQ (reference sequence). V shed 5 bases and J shed 2 bases, with 13 bases lying between them. CDR3 region: CASSPLRGAGANVLTF. The DNA of the CDR3 is TGTGCCAGCAGCCCTCTCAGGGGTGCTGGGGCCAACGTCCTGACTTTC.

J is TRBJ2-7 and V is TRBV4-2, with D perhaps being TRBD1 or TRBD2 (6 bases each). CDR3 length: 17 residues. Between the trimmed V and J ends, which lost 0 bases and 6 bases, there was a span of 21 bases. In germline, CDR1 is LGHNA, CDR2 YNFKEQ. The CDR3, as DNA: TGTGCCAGCAGCCAAGAGGAGTTCTGGGGGGCGTCTCGCGAGCAGTACTTC. Amino acid sequence: CASSQEEFWGASREQYF.

This chain connects TRBV7-8 to TRBJ2-2; 11 bases are shared with TRBD2. The germline V gene has CDR1 SGHVS and CDR2 FQNEAQ. This CDR3 is built from 18 residues. V lost 1 base, J lost 2 bases, and 6 bases stayed unmatched. In nucleotides, the CDR3 is TGTGCCAGCAGCTTAGGGTTTAGCGGGGGGGATAACACCGGGGAGCTGTTTTTT. Encoded protein: CASSLGFSGGDNTGELFF. Variable domain in full (rest from reference TRBV7-8 and TRBJ2-2): GAGVSQSPRYKVAKRGQDVALRCDPISGHVSLFWYQQALGQGPEFLTYFQNEAQLDKSGLPSDRFFAERPEGSVSTLKIQRTQQEDSAVYLCASSLGFSGGDNTGELFFGEGSRLTVL.

The J gene is TRBJ2-5, the V gene TRBV7-9; either TRBD1 or TRBD2 may fit D (5 bases each). The CDR3 is 17 residues long. In germline, CDR1 is SEHNR, CDR2 FQNEAQ (reference sequence). Trimming pared 1 base from V and 4 bases from J, leaving 19 bases between. For the CDR3, the DNA is TGTGCCAGCAGCTTAGTAAAGGCCGGGACCCAGGGAGAGACCCAGTACTTC. This sequence encodes CASSLVKAGTQGETQYF.

The CDR3 sequence is CASSLTHANTDTQYF. The CDR3 bases are TGTGCCAGCAGCTTGACCCATGCAAACACAGATACGCAGTATTTT. This chain links TRBV3-1 (or the pseudogene TRBV3-2) with TRBJ2-3; D gene unclear. The V and J ends lost 5 bases and 2 bases respectively, with 14 bases between them. This CDR3 is 15 amino acids long. Germline CDR1 reads LGHDT; CDR2 reads YNNKEL (reference sequence).

This chain joins TRBV3-1 (or the pseudogene TRBV3-2) and TRBJ2-1, with a possible D match to TRBD1 (6 bases). The CDR3 contains 14 residues. V was shortened by 4 bases and J by 7 bases, with 14 bases between the two germline ends. The germline CDR1 and CDR2 sequences are LGHDT and YNNKEL (reference sequence). CDR3 residues: CASSPAKGENEQFF. CDR3 coding DNA: TGTGCCAGCAGCCCGGCAAAGGGGGAGAATGAGCAGTTCTTC.

J is TRBJ1-2 and V is TRBV3-1 (or the pseudogene TRBV3-2); D is unresolved. Germline V gene data show CDR1 as LGHDT and CDR2 as YNNKEL (reference sequence). The V end lost 2 bases, the J end lost 4 bases, and 11 bases lay between the germline ends. The CDR3 consists of 14 residues. The CDR3 loop reads CASSQPSDGYGYTF. The CDR3 DNA is TGTGCCAGCAGCCAACCCTCGGACGGCTATGGCTACACCTTC.

The chain has TRBV2 and TRBJ1-2; the D gene is possibly TRBD1 (6 bases). CDR3 size: 11 residues. The V end was cut by 7 bases, the J end by 8 bases, with 11 bases between. The germline gives CDR1 SNHLY, CDR2 FYNNEI. The CDR3 DNA follows: TGTGCCAGCACGGGGGGGCCCGGCTACACCTTC. This codes for CASTGGPGYTF.